Following are 24 T cell receptor beta chains from one sample sequenced in a study of OX40 agonist ivuxolimab in advanced cancers. Sequencing used immunoSEQ multiplex PCR; TCRdb keeps in-frame clones, though not all of them. Among tens of thousands of clones listed, 80% to 90% were seen once. The sequenced sample was CD4+ or CD8+ T cells sorted from blood, obtained in a trial of the OX40 agonist ivuxolimab. Receptors were obtained from an adult with an advanced solid tumor such as melanoma, head and neck, liver or kidney cancer.

This chain uses TRBV2 with TRBJ2-1, with TRBD1 as a possible D gene (5 bases). This CDR3 region has 12 residues. Trimming stripped 11 bases from V and 4 bases from J, with 12 bases between. Germline CDR1 reads SNHLY; CDR2 reads FYNNEI. CDR3 sequence reads: CAGCQGYNEQFF. The CDR3 bases are TGTGCCGGATGTCAGGGTTACAATGAGCAGTTCTTC.

V and J are TRBV6-5 and TRBJ2-1; 8 bases agree with TRBD2. J gave up 0 bases and V 6 bases, and 4 bases lay outside the gene matches. Germline CDR1 MNHEY, CDR2 SVGAGI. The CDR3 has 15 amino acids. CDR3: CASRPGTSSYNEQFF. CDR3 DNA sequence: TGTGCCAGCAGACCCGGGACTAGCTCCTACAATGAGCAGTTCTTC.

A few counts support this clone. At one boundary the junction diverges from the germline segment, which might be a read error. This sequence joins TRBV19 and TRBJ1-4; a weak D match, TRBD1 (5 bases). The germline V gene has CDR1 LNHDA and CDR2 SQIVND (reference sequence). There are 12 residues in the CDR3. The CDR3 is CASSNRQTPTSF. The CDR3 nucleotides are TGTGCCAGTAGTAACCGACAGACACCAACTTCTTTT.

The rearrangement joins TRBV11-2 to TRBJ2-1; D is perhaps TRBD2 (5 bases). CDR1 and CDR2 from the germline V gene are SGHAT and FQNNGV. The CDR3 is 15 amino acids. With 8 bases removed from V and 5 bases from J, the gap between germline ends came to 19 bases. CDR3 region: CASAPPGGRDNEQFF. In DNA, the CDR3 is TGTGCCAGCGCCCCCCCGGGCGGGCGGGACAATGAGCAGTTCTTC.

The V and J genes are TRBV6-5 and TRBJ2-7; 9 nucleotides line up with TRBD1. The CDR3 runs 15 residues. The V segment lost 6 bases and the J segment 2 bases; nucleotides outside the gene matches: 8. Germline-derived CDR1 and CDR2 are MNHEY and SVGAGI. The CDR3, as DNA: TGTGCCAGCAGCATAAACCGGGACAGGGCCTACGAGCAGTACTTC. This codes for CASSINRDRAYEQYF.

The gene calls are TRBV27 and TRBJ2-7, with D unclear. Germline V CDR1 and CDR2: MNHEY, SMNVEV (reference sequence). There are 15 residues in the CDR3. Trimming stripped 2 bases from V and 2 bases from J, with 13 bases between. Here the CDR3 reads CASSLTSNGAYEQYF. The DNA of the CDR3 is TGTGCCAGCAGTTTAACATCCAATGGGGCCTACGAGCAGTACTTC.

V is TRBV5-1 and J is TRBJ2-1; D may match TRBD1 or TRBD2 (6 bases each). Trimming took 4 bases from V and 4 from J, leaving 21 bases between them. This CDR3 has 17 amino acids. Germline values: CDR1 SGHRS, CDR2 YFSETQ. DNA for the CDR3: TGCGCCAGCAGCCGCGATACGGGGGCACTAGTATACAATGAGCAGTTCTTC. This encodes CASSRDTGALVYNEQFF.

The chain carries TRBV7-2 and TRBJ2-1; D is unresolved. This CDR3 region has 12 residues. Per germline, CDR1 SGHTA and CDR2 FQGNSA. Trimming pared 1 base from V and 8 bases from J, leaving 6 bases between. The CDR3 bases are TGTGCCAGCAGCTTAGATTATGATGAGCAGTTCTTC. The encoded protein is CASSLDYDEQFF.

The chain has TRBV6-6 and TRBJ2-5; 8 nucleotides match TRBD1. This CDR3 is built from 15 residues. The germline V gene has CDR1 MNHNY and CDR2 SVGAGI (reference sequence). The ends lost 2 bases at V and 1 base at J; junction bases unmatched: 3. In nucleotides, the CDR3 is TGTGCCAGCAGTTACCCAGGACAGGGCCAAGAGACCCAGTACTTC. Its translation is CASSYPGQGQETQYF.

The rearrangement joins TRBV7-8 to TRBJ2-1; D call uncertain. This CDR3 is built from 17 residues. Germline CDR1 is SGHVS and CDR2 is FQNEAQ. The germline V and J ends were trimmed by 0 bases and 2 bases, with 14 bases remaining between them. This CDR3 reads CASSLARPASPYNEQFF. CDR3 nucleotide sequence: TGTGCCAGCAGCTTAGCGCGCCCAGCATCCCCCTACAATGAGCAGTTCTTC.

The chain has TRBV5-1 and TRBJ1-5; 7 nucleotides align to TRBD1. Germline CDR1 is SGHRS and CDR2 is YFSETQ. With 3 bases clipped from V and 8 bases from J, the junction kept 11 bases outside the gene matches. The CDR3 has 15 amino acids. CDR3 bases: TGCGCCAGCAGCTCAACCGGGACAGCCTTGGAGCCCCAGCATTTT. Amino acid sequence: CASSSTGTALEPQHF.

This sequence joins TRBV5-1 and TRBJ2-1; the match to TRBD2 covers 16 bases. Germline CDR1 is SGHRS and CDR2 is YFSETQ. CDR3 length: 16 residues. The V and J ends lost 4 bases and 9 bases, in that order; junction bases with no gene match: 7. The CDR3 region has the DNA TGCGCCAGCAGCCCGGGACTAGCGGGAGGGCTTGGTGAGCAGTTCTTC. Protein product: CASSPGLAGGLGEQFF.

Written as DNA, the CDR3 is TGTGCCAGCAGCACCAAACTAGCGGGAGGAGCAGATACGCAGTATTTT. Protein: CASSTKLAGGADTQYF. The V gene is TRBV5-4, the J gene TRBJ2-3; 12 bases map to TRBD2. V lost 4 bases to trimming and J lost 4 bases; unmatched junction nucleotides: 7. Germline V gene sequence: CDR1 SGHNT, CDR2 YYREEE (reference sequence). CDR3 length: 16 residues.

The genes are TRBV5-4 and TRBJ1-2, with 7 nucleotides matching TRBD1. V lost 4 bases, J lost 2 bases, and 8 bases stayed unmatched. The germline gives CDR1 SGHNT, CDR2 YYREEE (reference sequence). The CDR3 is 15 residues long. CDR3 residues: CASSPGGGGNYGYTF. The CDR3 DNA reads TGTGCCAGCAGCCCAGGGGGGGGCGGGAACTATGGCTACACCTTC.

The chain joins TRBV11-3 to TRBJ1-1; D gene uncertain. V was cut by 3 bases and J by 4 bases, with 9 bases left in between. Germline V gene data show CDR1 as SGHNT and CDR2 as YENEEA. The CDR3 length is 13 residues. Here the CDR3 DNA reads TGTGCCAGCAGCTTTGGGTTGACCACTGAAGCTTTCTTT. Protein product: CASSFGLTTEAFF. The complete variable domain, with remaining parts taken from reference TRBV11-3 and TRBJ1-1, reads EAGVVQSPRYKIIEKKQPVAFWCNPISGHNTLYWYLQNLGQGPELLIRYENEEAVDDSQLPKDRFSAERLKGVDSTLKIQPAELGDSAVYLCASSFGLTTEAFFGQGTRLTVV.

The rearrangement uses TRBV6-1 and TRBJ2-1; 7 nucleotides match TRBD1. The CDR3 has 14 residues. J was trimmed by 7 bases and V by 6 bases; bases with no gene match: 9. Per the germline V gene, CDR1 is MNHNS and CDR2 is SASEGT. As DNA, the CDR3 is TGTGCCAGCAGCCTAATGAAGGGGGCGAATGAGCAGTTCTTC. Residues: CASSLMKGANEQFF.

This chain links TRBV6-1 with TRBJ2-7; D ambiguous. Germline V lookup: CDR1 MNHNS, CDR2 SASEGT. Trimming pared 10 bases from V and 4 bases from J, leaving 11 bases between. The CDR3 consists of 11 residues. The CDR3 region is CATKDFYEQYF. The DNA of the CDR3 is TGTGCCACCAAAGACTTTTACGAGCAGTACTTC.

The chain carries TRBV6-1 and TRBJ1-2; D possibly corresponds to TRBD1 (6 bases). This CDR3 has 14 residues. The V and J ends lost 6 bases and 7 bases respectively, with 18 bases between them. Germline assignment: CDR1 MNHNS and CDR2 SASEGT. The CDR3 nucleotides are TGTGCCAGCAGCCTGGACAGCAGCCAGTTTGGCTACACCTTC. It is translated as CASSLDSSQFGYTF.

This clone has just one count. This chain uses TRBV7-6 with TRBJ2-7, with 7 positions matching TRBD1. There are 15 residues in the CDR3. V trimming: 0 bases; J trimming: 4 bases; junction bases outside the gene matches: 6. Germline V gene data show CDR1 as SGHVS and CDR2 as FNYEAQ. CDR3 bases: TGTGCCAGCAGCTTAGCACCGGGACAGAAGTACGAGCAGTACTTC. Amino acids: CASSLAPGQKYEQYF. Drawing the rest from reference TRBV7-6 and TRBJ2-7, the complete variable domain is GAGVSQSPRYKVTKRGQDVALRCDPISGHVSLYWYRQALGQGPEFLTYFNYEAQQDKSGLPNDRFSAERPEGSISTLTIQRTEQRDSAMYRCASSLAPGQKYEQYFGPGTRLTVT.

The chain has TRBV5-4 and TRBJ2-5; D not resolved. CDR1 and CDR2 from the germline V gene are SGHNT and YYREEE (reference sequence). V was trimmed by 2 bases and J by 4 bases, leaving 15 bases between them. CDR3 length: 15 residues. In DNA form, the CDR3 reads TGTGCCAGCAGCTTATTTCGGCAGACACGAGAGACCCAGTACTTC. This encodes CASSLFRQTRETQYF.

There are a few counts of this clone. V gene TRBV7-9 combines with J gene TRBJ1-3; D possibly corresponds to TRBD1 (6 bases). In germline, CDR1 is SEHNR, CDR2 FQNEAQ (reference sequence). There are 13 residues in the CDR3. Trimming took off 5 bases at V and 7 bases at J, with 12 bases between the two ends. CDR3 sequence reads: CASSRQEGNTIYF. The DNA for the CDR3 is TGTGCCAGCAGCCGACAGGAGGGGAACACCATATATTTT.

This chain links TRBV6-5 with TRBJ2-5; D ambiguous. From germline, CDR1 is MNHEY and CDR2 SVGAGI. The CDR3 runs 11 residues. Trimming shortened V by 6 bases and J by 1 base, and 3 bases separated the two germline ends. The CDR3: CASRGQETQYF. For the CDR3, the DNA is TGTGCCAGCAGGGGCCAAGAGACCCAGTACTTC.

V usage is TRBV7-9 and J usage is TRBJ1-4; perhaps TRBD1 as D (6 bases). CDR1 and CDR2 (germline): SEHNR, FQNEAQ (reference sequence). Trimming took off 1 base at V and 7 bases at J, with 13 bases between the two ends. The CDR3 covers 15 residues. Here the CDR3 DNA reads TGTGCCAGCAGCTTAGTCTGGGGGCAAGGTGAAAAACTGTTTTTT. Its translation is CASSLVWGQGEKLFF. Full variable domain (rest looked up from reference TRBV7-9 and TRBJ1-4): DTGVSQNPRHKITKRGQNVTFRCDPISEHNRLYWYRQTLGQGPEFLTYFQNEAQLEKSRLLSDRFSAERPKGSFSTLEIQRTEQGDSAMYLCASSLVWGQGEKLFFGSGTQLSVL.

This clone was counted a single time. The rearrangement links TRBV15 to TRBJ2-3; 13 bases are shared with TRBD2. V lost 0 bases, J lost 7 bases, and 4 bases stayed unmatched. This CDR3 is built from 16 residues. CDR1 and CDR2 from the germline V gene are LNHNV and YYDKDF (reference sequence). The CDR3 sequence: CATSRELAGGGNTQYF. CDR3 DNA: TGTGCCACCAGCAGAGAACTAGCGGGAGGGGGGAATACGCAGTATTTT.